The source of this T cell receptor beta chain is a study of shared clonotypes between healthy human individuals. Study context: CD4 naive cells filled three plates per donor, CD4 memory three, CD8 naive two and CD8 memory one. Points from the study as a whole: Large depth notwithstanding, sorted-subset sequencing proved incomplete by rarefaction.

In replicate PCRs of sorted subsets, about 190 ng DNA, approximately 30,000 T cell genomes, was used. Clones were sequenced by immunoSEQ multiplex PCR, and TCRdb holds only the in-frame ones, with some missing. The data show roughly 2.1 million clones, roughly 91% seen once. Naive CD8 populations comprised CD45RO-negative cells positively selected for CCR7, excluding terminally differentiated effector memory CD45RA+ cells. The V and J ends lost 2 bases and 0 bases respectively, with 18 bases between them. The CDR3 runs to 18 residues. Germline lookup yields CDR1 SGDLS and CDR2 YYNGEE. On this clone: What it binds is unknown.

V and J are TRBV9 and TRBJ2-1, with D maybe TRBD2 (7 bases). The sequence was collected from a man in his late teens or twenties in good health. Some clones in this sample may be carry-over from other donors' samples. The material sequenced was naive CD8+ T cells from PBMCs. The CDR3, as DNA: TGTGCCAGCAGCGTCCAAGGGGGGCTAGCGGACTCCTACAATGAGCAGTTCTTC. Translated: CASSVQGGLADSYNEQFF.